This T cell receptor (beta chain) was sequenced in a study of post-analysis software for immune sequencing data. In the case of this clonotype: Its antigen is not known.

Per the germline V gene, CDR1 is SGHTA and CDR2 is FQGNSA. V lost 6 bases and J lost 12, with 17 bases in between. The CDR3 runs to 12 residues. Study-wide points: There were about 5 TRBV segments more frequent in patients than controls, and TRBV5-6, TRBV5-1 and TRBV20-1 were among them.

cDNA libraries of TCR beta carried unique molecular identifiers. TCRdb used MiXCR to reprocess the PCR reads, holding one entry per CDR3 protein. The sample has hundreds of thousands of distinct CDR3 sequences, 44% seen once; the top ten hold 1.7%. The source of this sequence is a girl aged 10 to 17 with multiple sclerosis. The gene calls are TRBV7-2 and TRBJ1-2; D call uncertain. The sequenced sample consisted of blood. The CDR3 DNA reads as TGTGCCAGCAGGCGTGACATTAGCGGCAACACCTTC. It codes for CASRRDISGNTF. The full variable domain, in which reference TRBV7-2 and TRBJ1-2 provide the parts outside the CDR3, is GAGVSQSPSNKVTEKGKDVELRCDPISGHTALYWYRQSLGQGLEFLIYFQGNSAPDKSGLPSDRFSAERTGGSVSTLTIQRTQQEDSAVYLCASRRDISGNTFGSGTRLTVV.